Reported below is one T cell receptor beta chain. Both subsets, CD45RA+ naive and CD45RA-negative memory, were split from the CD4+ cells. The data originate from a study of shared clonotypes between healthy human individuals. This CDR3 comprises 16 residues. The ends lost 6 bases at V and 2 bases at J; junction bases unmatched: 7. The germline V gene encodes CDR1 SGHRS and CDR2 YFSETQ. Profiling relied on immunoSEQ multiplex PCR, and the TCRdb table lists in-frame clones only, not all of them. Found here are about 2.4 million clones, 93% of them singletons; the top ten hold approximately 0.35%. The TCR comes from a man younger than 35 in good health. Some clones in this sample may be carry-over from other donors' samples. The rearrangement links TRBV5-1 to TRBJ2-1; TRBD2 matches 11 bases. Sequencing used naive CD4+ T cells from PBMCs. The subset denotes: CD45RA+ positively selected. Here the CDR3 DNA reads TGCGCCAGCACCCTACTAGCGGGAGTCGCCTACAATGAGCAGTTCTTC. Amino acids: CASTLLAGVAYNEQFF.